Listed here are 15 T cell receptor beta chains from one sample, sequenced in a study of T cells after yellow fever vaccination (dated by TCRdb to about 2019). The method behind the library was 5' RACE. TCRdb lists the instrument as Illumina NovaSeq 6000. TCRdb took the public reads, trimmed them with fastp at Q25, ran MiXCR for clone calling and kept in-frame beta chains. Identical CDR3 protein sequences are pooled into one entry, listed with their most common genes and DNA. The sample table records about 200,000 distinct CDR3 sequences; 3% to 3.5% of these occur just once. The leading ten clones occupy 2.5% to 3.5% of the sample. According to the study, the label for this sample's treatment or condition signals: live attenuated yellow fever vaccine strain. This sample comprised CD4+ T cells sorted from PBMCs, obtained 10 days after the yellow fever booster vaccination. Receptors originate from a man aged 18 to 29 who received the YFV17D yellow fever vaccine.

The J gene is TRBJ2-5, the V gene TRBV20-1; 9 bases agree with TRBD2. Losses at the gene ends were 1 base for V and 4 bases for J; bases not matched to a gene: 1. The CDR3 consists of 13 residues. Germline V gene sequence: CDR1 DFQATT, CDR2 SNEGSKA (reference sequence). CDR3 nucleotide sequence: TGCAGTGCTAGAGGTAGCGGGGGAGAGACCCAGTACTTC. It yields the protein CSARGSGGETQYF.

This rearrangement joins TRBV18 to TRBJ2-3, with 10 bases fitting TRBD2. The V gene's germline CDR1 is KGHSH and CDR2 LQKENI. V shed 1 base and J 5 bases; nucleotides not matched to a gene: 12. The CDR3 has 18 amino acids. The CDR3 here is CASSPLPSGGSYQDTQYF. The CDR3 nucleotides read TGTGCCAGCTCACCACTTCCTAGCGGGGGATCGTATCAAGATACGCAGTATTTT.

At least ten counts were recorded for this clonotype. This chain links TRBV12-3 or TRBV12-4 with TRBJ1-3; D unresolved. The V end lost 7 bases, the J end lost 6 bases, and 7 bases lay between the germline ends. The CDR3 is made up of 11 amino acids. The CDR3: CASTTKNTIYF. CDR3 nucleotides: TGTGCCAGCACCACGAAAAACACCATATATTTT.

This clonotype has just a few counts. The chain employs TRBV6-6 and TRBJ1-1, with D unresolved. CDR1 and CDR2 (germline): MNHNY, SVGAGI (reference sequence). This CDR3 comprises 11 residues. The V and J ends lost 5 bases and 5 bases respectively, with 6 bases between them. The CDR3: CASSARTEAFF. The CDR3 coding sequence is TGTGCCAGCAGTGCGAGGACTGAAGCTTTCTTT.

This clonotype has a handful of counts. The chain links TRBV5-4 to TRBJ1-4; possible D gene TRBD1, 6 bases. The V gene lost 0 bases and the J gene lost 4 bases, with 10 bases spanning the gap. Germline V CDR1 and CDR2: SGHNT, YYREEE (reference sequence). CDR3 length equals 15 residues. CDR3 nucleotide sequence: TGTGCCAGCAGCTTGGGCGACAGGAATAATGAAAAACTGTTTTTT. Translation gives CASSLGDRNNEKLFF.

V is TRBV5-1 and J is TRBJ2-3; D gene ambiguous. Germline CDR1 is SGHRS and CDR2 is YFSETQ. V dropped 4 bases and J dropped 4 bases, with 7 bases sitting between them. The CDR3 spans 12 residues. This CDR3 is CASSPPADTQYF. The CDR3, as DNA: TGCGCCAGCAGCCCCCCAGCAGATACGCAGTATTTT. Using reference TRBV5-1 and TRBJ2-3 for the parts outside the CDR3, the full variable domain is KAGVTQTPRYLIKTRGQQVTLSCSPISGHRSVSWYQQTPGQGLQFLFEYFSETQRNKGNFPGRFSGRQFSNSRSEMNVSTLELGDSALYLCASSPPADTQYFGPGTRLTVL.

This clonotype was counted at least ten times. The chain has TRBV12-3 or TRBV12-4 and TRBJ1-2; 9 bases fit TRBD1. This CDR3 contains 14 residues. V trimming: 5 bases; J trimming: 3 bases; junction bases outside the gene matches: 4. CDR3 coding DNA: TGTGCCAGCAGTCCGAGGACAGGGGACTATGGCTACACCTTC. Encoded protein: CASSPRTGDYGYTF.

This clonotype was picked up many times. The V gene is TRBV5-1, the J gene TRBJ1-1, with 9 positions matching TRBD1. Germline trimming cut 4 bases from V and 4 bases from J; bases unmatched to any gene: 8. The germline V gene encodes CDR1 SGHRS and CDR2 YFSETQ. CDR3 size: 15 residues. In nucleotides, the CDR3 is TGCGCCAGCAGCCAGGGACAGGGCTTTGGCACTGAAGCTTTCTTT. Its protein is CASSQGQGFGTEAFF.

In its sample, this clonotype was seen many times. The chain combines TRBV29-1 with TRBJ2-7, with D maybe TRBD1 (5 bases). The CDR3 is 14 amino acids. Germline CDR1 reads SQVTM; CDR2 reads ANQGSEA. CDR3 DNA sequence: TGCATCAATTGTACAGGCGGCTGGTACGCTGGGCAGTACTTC. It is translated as CINCTGGWYAGQYF.

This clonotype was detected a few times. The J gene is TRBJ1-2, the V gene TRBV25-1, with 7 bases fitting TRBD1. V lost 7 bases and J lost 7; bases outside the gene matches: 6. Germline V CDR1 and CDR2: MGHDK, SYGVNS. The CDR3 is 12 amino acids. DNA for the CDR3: TGTGCCAGCAACAGGGGCTGGGGTGGCTACACCTTC. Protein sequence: CASNRGWGGYTF.

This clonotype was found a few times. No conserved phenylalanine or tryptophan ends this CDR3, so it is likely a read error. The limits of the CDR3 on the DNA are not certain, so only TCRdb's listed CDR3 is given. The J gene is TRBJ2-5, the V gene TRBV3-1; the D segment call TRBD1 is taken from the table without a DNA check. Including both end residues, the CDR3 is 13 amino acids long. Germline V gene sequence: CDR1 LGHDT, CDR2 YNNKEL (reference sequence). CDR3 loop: CASSQDPGQRGIL.

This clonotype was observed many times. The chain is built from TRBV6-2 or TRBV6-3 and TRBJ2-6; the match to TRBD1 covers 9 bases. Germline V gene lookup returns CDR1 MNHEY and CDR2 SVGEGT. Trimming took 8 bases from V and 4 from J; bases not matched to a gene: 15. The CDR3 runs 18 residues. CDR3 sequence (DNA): TGTGCCAGCGGGACTACCCGGGGGACAGGGACCGGGGCCAACGTCCTGACTTTC. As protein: CASGTTRGTGTGANVLTF.

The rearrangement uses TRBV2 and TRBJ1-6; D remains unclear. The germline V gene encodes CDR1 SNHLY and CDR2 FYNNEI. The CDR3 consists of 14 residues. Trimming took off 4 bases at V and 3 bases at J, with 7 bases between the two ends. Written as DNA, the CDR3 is TGTGCCAGCAGTGGATGGATCTATAATTCACCCCTCCACTTT. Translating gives CASSGWIYNSPLHF.

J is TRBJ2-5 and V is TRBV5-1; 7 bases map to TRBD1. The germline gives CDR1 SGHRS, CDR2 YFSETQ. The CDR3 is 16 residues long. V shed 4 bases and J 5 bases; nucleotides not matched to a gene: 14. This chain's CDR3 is CASSGGDTTGWETQYF. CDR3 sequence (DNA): TGCGCCAGCAGCGGCGGAGATACGACAGGGTGGGAGACCCAGTACTTC.

The CDR3 DNA is TGCAGCGTTGAAGGGTACGGGGGCTACGAGCAGTACTTC. It specifies CSVEGYGGYEQYF. The chain links TRBV29-1 to TRBJ2-7; TRBD2 might be the D (6 bases). CDR1 and CDR2 from the germline V gene are SQVTM and ANQGSEA. The CDR3 is 13 amino acids. Trimming pared 1 base from V and 3 bases from J, leaving 10 bases between.